The 15 T cell receptor beta chains given below trace back to one sample, sequenced in a study of identical twins' blood T cells. TCRdb analysed the 5' RACE reads with MiXCR anew, one entry per CDR3 protein. The table has 300,000 to 450,000 distinct CDR3 sequences, more than 25% seen once; the top ten hold roughly 6.1%. Source material: PBMCs. Every receptor here comes from a woman aged 18 to 55 in good health.

This clonotype was recorded only once. One base away lies a much larger clone, so this may be a sequencing read error. This sequence joins TRBV29-1 and TRBJ1-2; possible D gene TRBD1, 5 bases. The CDR3 length is 13 residues. The germline gives CDR1 SQVTM, CDR2 ANQGSEA. The CDR3 nucleotides read TGCAGCGTTGAAAGTCGACAGACCTATGGCCACACCTTC. It encodes CSVESRQTYGHTF. The full variable domain, rest sourced from reference TRBV29-1 and TRBJ1-2, is SAVISQKPSRDICQRGTSLTIQCQVDSQVTMMFWYRQQPGQSLTLIATANQGSEATYESGFVIDKFPISRPNLTFSTLTVSNMSPEDSSIYLCSVESRQTYGHTFGSGTRLTVV.

This clonotype showed up just a few times. V and J are TRBV6-2 or TRBV6-3 and TRBJ1-1; no firm D call. V was clipped by 6 bases and J by 10 bases, with 18 bases between them. The germline V gene has CDR1 MNHEY and CDR2 SVGEGT. CDR3 length: 13 residues. The CDR3 region is CASSPGSPGSAFF. Written as DNA, the CDR3 is TGTGCCAGCAGCCCCGGGTCCCCGGGGTCAGCTTTCTTT.

V usage is TRBV28 and J usage is TRBJ2-2, with D maybe TRBD1 (6 bases). Germline lookup yields CDR1 MDHEN and CDR2 SYDVKM. Trimming pared 2 bases from V and 0 bases from J, leaving 7 bases between. This CDR3 spans 15 amino acids. CDR3 region: CASSLRDTNTGELFF. Here the CDR3 DNA reads TGTGCCAGCAGTTTAAGGGACACGAACACCGGGGAGCTGTTTTTT.

J is TRBJ2-7 and V is TRBV7-9, with D perhaps matching TRBD1 (6 bases). This CDR3 contains 15 residues. V gave up 5 bases and J gave up 3 bases, with 17 bases separating them. In germline, CDR1 is SEHNR, CDR2 FQNEAQ (reference sequence). CDR3 sequence: CASSPEGQIYYEQYF. CDR3 nucleotides: TGTGCCAGCAGCCCAGAAGGACAGATATACTACGAGCAGTACTTC.

This clonotype was seen repeatedly, ten times or more. This CDR3 is CASSEGFDLHF. The DNA of the CDR3 is TGCGCCAGCAGCGAGGGGTTTGACCTCCACTTT. The chain combines TRBV5-1 with TRBJ1-6, with D perhaps matching TRBD1 (5 bases). This CDR3 comprises 11 residues. In germline, CDR1 is SGHRS, CDR2 YFSETQ. V dropped 4 bases and J dropped 15 bases, with 11 bases sitting between them.

This clonotype was counted ten times or more. The V and J genes are TRBV24-1 and TRBJ2-7; D gene ambiguous. In germline, CDR1 is KGHDR, CDR2 SFDVKD. The V gene lost 9 bases and the J gene lost 4 bases, with 15 bases spanning the gap. The CDR3 runs to 13 residues. The CDR3 protein is CATGRTDPYEQYF. The CDR3 region has the DNA TGTGCCACCGGAAGGACGGATCCATACGAGCAGTACTTC.

This chain uses TRBV29-1 with TRBJ2-3, with TRBD2 identical over 15 bases. V lost 0 bases and J lost 5; bases outside the gene matches: 6. The CDR3 is 17 residues long. Germline V CDR1 and CDR2: SQVTM, ANQGSEA. This CDR3 reads CSVEDLGLAGGGDTQYF. The CDR3 DNA is TGCAGCGTTGAAGATCTGGGACTAGCGGGGGGTGGAGATACGCAGTATTTT.

The V gene is TRBV12-3 or TRBV12-4, the J gene TRBJ2-2, with D possibly matching TRBD2 (6 bases). The CDR3 is 17 residues long. Trimming removed 5 bases from V and 8 bases from J, with 24 bases in between. Here the CDR3 DNA reads TGTGCCAGCAGTAGTGCGATGCCAGGAAGGGGACTTGGGGAGCTGTTTTTT. Translating gives CASSSAMPGRGLGELFF.

At least ten counts were recorded for this clonotype. The chain is built from TRBV20-1 and TRBJ2-4; D is perhaps TRBD1 (5 bases). Trimming shortened V by 6 bases and J by 8 bases, and 11 bases separated the two germline ends. The CDR3 covers 11 residues. CDR1 and CDR2 from the germline V gene are DFQATT and SNEGSKA (reference sequence). The CDR3 is CSAKKGDIQYF. The CDR3 coding sequence is TGCAGTGCCAAGAAAGGGGACATTCAGTACTTC.

This clonotype was found once. The V gene is TRBV14, the J gene TRBJ1-1; a possible D gene is TRBD1 (6 bases). The CDR3 runs 14 residues. Germline V CDR1 and CDR2: SGHDN, FVKESK. V gave up 5 bases and J gave up 4 bases, with 14 bases separating them. CDR3 sequence (DNA): TGTGCCAGCAGCTACTGGACAGTCGGCACTGAAGCTTTCTTT. Its protein product is CASSYWTVGTEAFF.

This clonotype was seen a few times. The rearrangement links TRBV7-2 to TRBJ2-5; D remains ambiguous. This CDR3 is built from 13 residues. CDR1 is SGHTA and CDR2 is FQGNSA in the germline V gene. The V end lost 2 bases, the J end lost 7 bases, and 11 bases lay between the germline ends. The CDR3 nucleotides read TGTGCCAGCAGCTTAACCCAATCAGGGACCCAGTACTTC. Translation: CASSLTQSGTQYF.

The rearrangement joins TRBV6-5 to TRBJ2-1; 8 bases are shared with TRBD2. This CDR3 region has 16 residues. In germline, CDR1 is MNHEY, CDR2 SVGAGI. The ends lost 6 bases at V and 5 bases at J; junction bases unmatched: 12. The CDR3: CASSPTGTRRNNEQFF. CDR3 DNA sequence: TGTGCCAGCAGCCCAACCGGGACTAGGAGGAACAATGAGCAGTTCTTC.

This clonotype has at least ten counts. The rearrangement joins TRBV29-1 to TRBJ1-1; possibly TRBD1 for D (5 bases). V shed 5 bases and J shed 1 base, with 8 bases lying between them. CDR3 length equals 12 residues. CDR1 and CDR2 from the germline V gene are SQVTM and ANQGSEA. The DNA for the CDR3 is TGCAGCGTTTTCAGGGCGAACACTGAAGCTTTCTTT. This sequence encodes CSVFRANTEAFF.

This clonotype showed up many times. The chain couples TRBV3-1 to TRBJ1-3, with 7 bases identical to TRBD1. The CDR3 is made up of 15 amino acids. CDR1 and CDR2 (germline): LGHDT, YNNKEL (reference sequence). Trimming took 4 bases from V and 4 from J; bases not matched to a gene: 7. The CDR3, as DNA: TGTGCCAGCAGCCGTACAGGGGCGGGCGGAAACACCATATATTTT. This encodes CASSRTGAGGNTIYF. Full variable domain (outside the CDR3, taken from reference TRBV3-1 and TRBJ1-3): DTAVSQTPKYLVTQMGNDKSIKCEQNLGHDTMYWYKQDSKKFLKIMFSYNNKELIINETVPNRFSPKSPDKAHLNLHINSLELGDSAVYFCASSRTGAGGNTIYFGEGSWLTVV.

This clonotype was observed a few times. The chain joins TRBV19 to TRBJ1-2; D gene unclear. Trimming left V 5 bases short and J 4 bases short, with 20 bases between. Germline CDR1 LNHDA, CDR2 SQIVND (reference sequence). The CDR3 has 16 amino acids. The CDR3 sequence: CASSSRGGRSVYGYTF. CDR3 coding DNA: TGTGCCAGTAGTTCCCGGGGTGGGCGCAGTGTCTATGGCTACACCTTC.